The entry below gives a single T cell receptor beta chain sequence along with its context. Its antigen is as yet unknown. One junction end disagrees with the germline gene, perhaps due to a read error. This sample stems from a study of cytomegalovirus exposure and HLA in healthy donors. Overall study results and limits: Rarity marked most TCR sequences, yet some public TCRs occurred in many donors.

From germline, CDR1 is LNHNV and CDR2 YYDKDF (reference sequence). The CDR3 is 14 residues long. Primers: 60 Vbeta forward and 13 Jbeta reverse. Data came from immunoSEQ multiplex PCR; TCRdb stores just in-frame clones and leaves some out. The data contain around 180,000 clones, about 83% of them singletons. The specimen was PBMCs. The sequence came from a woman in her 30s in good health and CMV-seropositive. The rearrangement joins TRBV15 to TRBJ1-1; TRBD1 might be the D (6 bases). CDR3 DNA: TGTGCCACCAGCAGACAAACAGGGAACCCTGAAGCTTTCTTT. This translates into CATSRQTGNPEAFF.